This T cell receptor beta chain was identified in a study of Ad26.COV2.S vaccination and SARS-CoV-2 variants. The sample's treatment: about 20 received Ad26.COV2.S at low or high dose, single or two shots; 5 received placebo; per-sample allocation not given. After the first vaccine or placebo injection, samples were drawn on day 63. For this clone: Antigen: not known.

Study-level results: The TCR breadth and depth analyses may have understated or missed part of the total T cell responses.

The CDR3 loop spans 19 amino acids. The germline V gene encodes CDR1 SEHNR and CDR2 FQNEAQ (reference sequence). Trimming removed 6 bases from V and 0 bases from J, with 25 bases in between. Using immunoSEQ multiplex PCR, the repertoire was profiled, and TCRdb retains in-frame clones only, with some absent. The table lists some 450,000 clones, 80% to 95% of them singletons. The origin of this receptor is a person aged 18 to 59 who received the Ad26.COV2.S COVID-19 vaccine or a placebo. This sequence joins TRBV7-9 and TRBJ2-3; D may match TRBD1 or TRBD2 (6 bases each). The sequences come from peripheral blood, collected in a trial of Ad26.COV2.S vaccine versus placebo. The DNA for the CDR3 is TGTGCCAGCAGTTCCTATGGAGGGGGAGACGGGACTAGCACAGATACGCAGTATTTT. Translation gives CASSSYGGGDGTSTDTQYF.